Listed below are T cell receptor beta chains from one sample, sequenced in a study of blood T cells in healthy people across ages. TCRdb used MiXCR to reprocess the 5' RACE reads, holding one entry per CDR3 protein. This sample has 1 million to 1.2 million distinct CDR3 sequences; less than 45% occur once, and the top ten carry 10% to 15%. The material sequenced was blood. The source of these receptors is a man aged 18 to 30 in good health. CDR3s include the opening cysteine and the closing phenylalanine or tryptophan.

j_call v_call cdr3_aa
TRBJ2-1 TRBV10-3 CAIGGVTYNEQFF
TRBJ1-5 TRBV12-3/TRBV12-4 CASSLWVTDQPQHF
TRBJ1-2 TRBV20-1 CSASWQGGGNGYTF
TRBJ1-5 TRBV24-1 CATSGAGNQPQHF
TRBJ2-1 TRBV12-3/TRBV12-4 CASSLGSLLVGYNEQFF
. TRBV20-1 CSARGGFGETQYF
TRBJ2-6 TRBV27 CASRPSSGANVLTF
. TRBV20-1 CSVRTSGAYNEQFF
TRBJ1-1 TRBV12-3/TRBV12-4 CASRTLGVNTEAFF
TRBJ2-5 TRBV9 CASSVPAGGKETQYF
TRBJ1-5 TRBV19 CASSHSGTVLFSNQPQHF
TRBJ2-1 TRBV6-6 CASSMGDSSYYKEQFF
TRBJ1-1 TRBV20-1 CSSHRGPRNTEAFF
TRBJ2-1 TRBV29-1 CSVESGGEEQFF
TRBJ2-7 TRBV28 CASSLFRRGASTYEQYF
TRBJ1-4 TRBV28 CASSLVYRSTNEKLFF
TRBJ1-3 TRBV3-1 CASSQERRSSEGNTIYF
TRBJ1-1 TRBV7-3 CASSIGHNTEAFF
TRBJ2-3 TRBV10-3 CAIASQGDGTDTQYF
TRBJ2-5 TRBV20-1 CSANRGVEETQYF
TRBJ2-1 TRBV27 CASSTLPQGASDEQFF
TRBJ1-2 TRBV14 CASSRQGGLHGYTF
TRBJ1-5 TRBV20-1 CSAGTGGFNQPQHF
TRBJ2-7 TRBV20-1 CSARISGYEQYF
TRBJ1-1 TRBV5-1 CASSFGGGEAEAFF
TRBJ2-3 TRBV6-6 CASKRRGFRVEYF
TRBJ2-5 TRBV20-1 CSATPRAETQYF
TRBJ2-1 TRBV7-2 CASSLSGYSYNEQFF
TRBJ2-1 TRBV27 CASSRLESSYNEQFF
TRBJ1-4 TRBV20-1 CSARGSGWNEKLFF
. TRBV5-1 CASSVATDNEQYF
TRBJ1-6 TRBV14 CASSQGATGYNSPLHF
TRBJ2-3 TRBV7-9 CASSSVGGESDTQYF
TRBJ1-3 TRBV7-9 CASSVPRNTIYF
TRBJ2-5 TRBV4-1 CASSQTGAPLETQYF
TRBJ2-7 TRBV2 CASREQRTLYEQYF
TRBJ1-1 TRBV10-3 CAAQGAQNTEAFF
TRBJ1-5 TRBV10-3 CAIPRWCPDSYSNQPQHF
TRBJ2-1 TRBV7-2 CASSLAKGSFGSYNEQFF
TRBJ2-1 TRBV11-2 CASSLRDTRSYNEQFF
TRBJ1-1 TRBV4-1 CASRLQGGPAEGTEAFF
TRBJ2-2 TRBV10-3 CAITQGQQNTGELFF
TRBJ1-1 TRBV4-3 CASSQDQTEWTEAFF
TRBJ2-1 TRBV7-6 CASSLYPGLSSYNEQFF
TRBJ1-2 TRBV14 CASSLGGYRNGCTF
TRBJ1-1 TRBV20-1 CSARDVLRGTAFF
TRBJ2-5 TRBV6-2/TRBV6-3 CASSFTTEGETQYF
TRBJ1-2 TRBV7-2 CASSLVTAPNGYTF
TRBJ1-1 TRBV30 CACKHSLGTEAFF
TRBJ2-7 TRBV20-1 CSARGATGYYEQYF
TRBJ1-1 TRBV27 CASHLTGTNTEAFF
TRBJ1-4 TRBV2 CASSDSGKLFF
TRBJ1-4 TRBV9 CASSPRDVPNEKLFF
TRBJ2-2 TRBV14 CASSQGAITGGELFF
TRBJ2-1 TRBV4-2 CASSQVGGGDYNEQFF
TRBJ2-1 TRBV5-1 CASSKYSSGPGDEQFF
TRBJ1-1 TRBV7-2 CANTPDSMNTEAFF
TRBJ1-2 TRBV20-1 CSASRQGNRGSYGYTF
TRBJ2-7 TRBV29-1 CGVEGWRGQFSYEQYF